This TCR beta chain was retrieved from a study of T cell responses to AZD1222 COVID-19 vaccine. This CDR3 contains 14 residues. V was trimmed by 3 bases and J by 4 bases, leaving 12 bases between them. CDR1 and CDR2 from the germline V gene are MDHEN and SYDVKM. Study conclusions and caveats: Clonal diversity may have been underestimated in mostly white British donors.

Generated by immunoSEQ multiplex PCR, the TCRdb table keeps only in-frame clones and is missing some. Found here are 100,000 to 150,000 clones, around 90% of them singletons; the top ten hold around 0.98%. In this sample, this clone turned up once. Its specificity is not known. The starting material was peripheral blood, obtained 28 days after the second AZD1222 dose. The clonotype comes from an adult who received the AZD1222 COVID-19 vaccine. The chain uses TRBV28 and TRBJ1-2, with D perhaps TRBD1 (5 bases). In DNA form, the CDR3 reads TGTGCCAGCAGTTTTGGGGGAAGGATCTATGGCTACACCTTC. This codes for CASSFGGRIYGYTF.